The rows below give T cell receptor beta chains drawn from one sample of a study of CD8+CD57+ T cells in acquired aplastic anemia. Each CDR3 protein is one row after TCRdb ran MiXCR on the reads. The sample carries approximately 180,000 distinct CDR3 sequences, 48% recorded once. The sample comprised sorted CD4+, CD8+, or CD8+CD57+ T cells (not recorded which) from PBMCs. Receptors were obtained from a human donor with aplastic anemia. Both conserved end residues are part of each CDR3. A D gene is named only where the DNA matches it firmly. For some rows the clone size is stated as once, few or many, or as a class when expanded; others skip it.

v_call	clone_size	j_call	d_call	cdr3_aa	cdr3_nt
TRBV20-1	-	TRBJ2-5	-	CSANRQETQYF	TGCAGTGCTAACCGCCAAGAGACCCAGTACTTC
TRBV28	-	TRBJ2-1	TRBD1	CASSSPRTGTYNEQFF	TGTGCCAGCAGTTCCCCAAGGACAGGAACCTACAATGAGCAGTTCTTC
TRBV20-1	many	TRBJ2-3	TRBD2	CSALPYSGRATDTQYF	TGCAGTGCTCTCCCCTATTCAGGGAGGGCGACAGATACGCAGTATTTT
TRBV2	many	TRBJ2-3	-	CASSESFMGGTDTQYF	TGTGCCAGCAGTGAATCTTTCATGGGTGGCACAGATACGCAGTATTTT
TRBV29-1	few	TRBJ1-5	-	CSVGVNGNQPQHF	TGCAGCGTTGGGGTTAATGGCAATCAGCCCCAGCATTTT
TRBV20-1	once	TRBJ1-6	TRBD1	CSARVTGGSSPLHF	TGCAGTGCTAGAGTGACAGGGGGTAGTTCACCCCTCCACTTT
TRBV10-3	-	TRBJ2-7	-	CAISESNLEGLYEQYF	TGTGCCATCAGTGAGTCGAATCTGGAAGGACTTTACGAGCAGTACTTC
TRBV10-3	-	TRBJ2-1	TRBD2	CASSYSTSGFYNEQFF	TGTGCCAGCAGTTACTCGACTAGCGGGTTTTACAATGAGCAGTTCTTC
TRBV12-3/TRBV12-4	-	TRBJ2-7	TRBD1	CASRGQGVYEQYF	TGTGCCAGCAGGGGACAGGGGGTTTACGAGCAGTACTTC
TRBV18	few	TRBJ2-3	-	CASSPRIDTQYF	TGTGCCAGCTCACCACGAATAGATACGCAGTATTTT
TRBV10-3	few	TRBJ2-7	-	CAISESSGLEQYF	TGTGCCATCAGTGAGTCGTCGGGCCTCGAGCAGTACTTC
TRBV24-1	few	TRBJ1-2	-	CATSQGNYGYTF	TGTGCCACCAGTCAGGGTAACTATGGCTACACCTTC
TRBV11-1	-	TRBJ2-1	-	CASSPLGVGSSYNEQFF	TGTGCCAGCAGCCCACTCGGCGTCGGGAGTTCCTACAATGAGCAGTTCTTC
TRBV5-8	many	TRBJ1-3	-	CASSFDGPGNTIYF	TGTGCCAGCAGTTTCGACGGACCTGGAAACACCATATATTTT
TRBV29-1	-	TRBJ2-4	-	CSVEEGRGGIQYF	TGCAGCGTTGAGGAGGGGCGAGGGGGCATTCAGTACTTC
TRBV5-5	many	TRBJ2-7	-	CASSLIPGVYEQYF	TGTGCCAGCAGCCTTATACCCGGGGTTTACGAGCAGTACTTC
TRBV5-4	many	TRBJ2-7	-	CASSSSGTAYEQYF	TGTGCCAGCAGCAGTAGCGGGACAGCCTACGAGCAGTACTTC
TRBV29-1	-	TRBJ2-1	TRBD2	CSVEGREGHEQFF	TGCAGCGTTGAGGGACGGGAGGGCCATGAGCAGTTCTTC
TRBV7-2	-	TRBJ2-2	TRBD1	CASSLRQGAGELFF	TGTGCCAGCAGCTTGCGACAGGGGGCCGGGGAGCTGTTTTTT
TRBV19	many	TRBJ1-5	-	CASKDRLNQPQHF	TGTGCCAGTAAGGACAGACTCAATCAGCCCCAGCATTTT
TRBV15	-	TRBJ2-5	-	CATGRVGREETQYF	TGTGCCACCGGCAGGGTTGGTCGCGAAGAGACCCAGTACTTC
TRBV7-8	-	TRBJ2-7	-	CASSLGLMAEQYF	TGTGCCAGCAGCTTAGGACTAATGGCCGAGCAGTACTTC
TRBV19	-	TRBJ1-1	-	CASSPPDGLATEAFF	TGTGCCAGTAGTCCGCCCGATGGACTGGCAACTGAAGCTTTCTTT
TRBV12-3/TRBV12-4	many	TRBJ2-7	TRBD2	CASSLSAGGYEQYF	TGTGCCAGCAGTTTATCAGCGGGGGGCTACGAGCAGTACTTC
TRBV5-6	many	TRBJ2-1	TRBD2	CASSWSTSGRNEQFF	TGTGCCAGCAGCTGGTCGACTAGCGGGAGGAATGAGCAGTTCTTC
TRBV19	few	TRBJ1-2	TRBD1	CASSITQGNYGYTF	TGTGCCAGTAGTATAACACAGGGGAACTATGGCTACACCTTC
TRBV19	-	TRBJ1-2	-	CASSIDLLGAGYGYTF	TGTGCCAGTAGTATAGATCTATTGGGTGCCGGCTATGGCTACACCTTC
TRBV15	few	TRBJ2-1	-	CATSRGWQRYNEQFF	TGTGCCACCAGCAGAGGTTGGCAGCGGTACAATGAGCAGTTCTTC
TRBV2	-	TRBJ1-6	-	CASQVYNSPLHF	TGTGCTAGCCAGGTTTATAATTCACCCCTCCACTTT
TRBV20-1	-	TRBJ1-2	-	CSARSAQGGGYTF	TGCAGTGCTAGATCCGCACAGGGAGGTGGCTACACCTTC